This TCR beta chain originates from a study of CXCR3-negative and CXCR3-positive naive CD8 T cells. A word on this clonotype: Antigen: not known.

General observations from the study: More hydrophobic TRB CDR3s were found in CXCR3-positive naive cells than in CXCR3-negative naive cells. Freshly isolated PBMCs were used in most assays, given partial CXCR3 loss after freezing. Whereas memory cells differed, naive CXCR3-negative and CXCR3-positive cells shared similar TRBV-TRBJ usage.

Naive CD8+ T cells displayed a CD45RO-CCR7+CD27+CD95- phenotype. cDNA libraries for TRB were generated by 5' RACE incorporating UMI labels. TCRdb re-called the 5' RACE reads, yielding one record per CDR3 amino acid sequence without DNA. In total, the table holds about 98,000 distinct CDR3 sequences. The CDR3 has 12 residues. Germline CDR1 SEHNR, CDR2 FQNEAQ (reference sequence). This chain links TRBV7-9 with TRBJ1-2. Sequencing was performed on naive CXCR3+ CD8+ T cells from blood. The subset is: CD45RO-CCR7+CD27+CD95- naive CD8+ T cells expressing CXCR3 (TNR3+). The receptor was isolated from a human donor in good health. Some clones in this sample may be carry-over from other donors' samples. The CDR3 region is CASSQHVYGYTF.